The 29 T cell receptor beta chains presented below share a single source sample, sequenced in a study of T cell responses to AZD1222 COVID-19 vaccine. Assay used: immunoSEQ multiplex PCR; TCRdb lists only in-frame clones, some missing. The sample carries more than 60,000 clones, roughly 84% recorded once. Material: peripheral blood, obtained 28 days after the second AZD1222 dose. All receptors derive from an adult who received the AZD1222 COVID-19 vaccine.

CDR3 sequence (DNA): TGCAGCGTTGATTCGGGGAATGGGCCCCAGCATTTT. Amino acid sequence: CSVDSGNGPQHF. This chain connects TRBV29-1 to TRBJ1-5; D is ambiguous. Germline V lookup: CDR1 SQVTM, CDR2 ANQGSEA. The CDR3 is made up of 12 amino acids. The V gene lost 3 bases and the J gene lost 9 bases, with 12 bases spanning the gap.

The table lists this clone with a count of one. The chain combines TRBV29-1 with TRBJ1-1; D ambiguous. Trimming removed 4 bases at V and 4 bases at J, with 10 bases between. Looked up from germline, CDR1 is SQVTM and CDR2 is ANQGSEA. The CDR3 consists of 12 residues. CDR3 nucleotide sequence: TGCAGCGTTGCCCGACCTATCACTGAAGCTTTCTTT. It codes for CSVARPITEAFF.

The chain uses TRBV14 and TRBJ2-2; 9 bases are a match to TRBD1. Germline loops: CDR1 SGHDN, CDR2 FVKESK. The V gene end was trimmed by 4 bases and the J gene end by 5 bases; junction bases not matched to a gene: 5. CDR3 length: 15 residues. The CDR3 reads CASSRGQGLTGELFF. Here the CDR3 DNA reads TGTGCCAGCAGCCGGGGACAGGGATTAACCGGGGAGCTGTTTTTT.

The chain has TRBV20-1 and TRBJ2-7; a possible D gene is TRBD1 (6 bases). Germline V lookup: CDR1 DFQATT, CDR2 SNEGSKA (reference sequence). V dropped 7 bases and J dropped 9 bases, with 16 bases sitting between them. The CDR3 loop spans 11 amino acids. In DNA form, the CDR3 reads TGCAGTGGGGGTCGGGGACAAACGCAGTACTTC. Protein sequence: CSGGRGQTQYF.

The chain carries TRBV3-1 (or the pseudogene TRBV3-2) and TRBJ1-5; D is unresolved. Germline CDR1 is LGHDT and CDR2 is YNNKEL (reference sequence). CDR3 length: 14 residues. V lost 3 bases to trimming and J lost 4 bases, with 10 bases between them. DNA for the CDR3: TGTGCCAGCAGCCAGAGCGTAGGGAATCAGCCCCAGCATTTT. Protein sequence: CASSQSVGNQPQHF.

The chain recombines TRBV19 with TRBJ2-3; D may match TRBD1 or TRBD2 (6 bases each). Germline assignment: CDR1 LNHDA and CDR2 SQIVND (reference sequence). The CDR3 is made up of 14 amino acids. Trimming cost V 10 bases and J 0 bases, with 14 bases left between them. CDR3 in amino acids: CATHPGASTDTQYF. The CDR3, as DNA: TGTGCCACCCACCCGGGGGCCAGCACAGATACGCAGTATTTT.

The chain is built from TRBV12-3 or TRBV12-4 and TRBJ1-1; D is unclear. This CDR3 spans 12 amino acids. The germline V and J ends were trimmed by 3 bases and 7 bases, with 9 bases remaining between them. Here the CDR3 reads CASSLVGLEAFF. CDR3 bases: TGTGCCAGCAGTTTGGTCGGGCTTGAAGCTTTCTTT.

CDR3 amino acids: CASSYSITAPEAFF. CDR3 bases: TGTGCCAGCAGTTACTCGATAACGGCTCCTGAAGCTTTCTTT. The rearrangement uses TRBV6-5 and TRBJ1-1; no clear D gene. V lost 0 bases, J lost 6 bases, and 11 bases lay in between. This CDR3 spans 14 amino acids. CDR1 MNHEY and CDR2 SVGAGI come from the germline V gene.

The chain combines TRBV6-5 with TRBJ1-6; no firm D call. CDR1 is MNHEY and CDR2 is SVGAGI in the germline V gene. The length of the CDR3 is 15 residues. Trimming stripped 2 bases from V and 4 bases from J, with 9 bases between. The CDR3 DNA reads TGTGCCAGCAGTTACGAGGGAACGTATAATTCACCCCTCCACTTT. Amino acid sequence: CASSYEGTYNSPLHF.

This chain connects TRBV6-6 to TRBJ1-2; D is uncertain. With 6 bases removed from V and 0 bases from J, the gap between germline ends came to 8 bases. Germline lookup yields CDR1 MNHNY and CDR2 SVGAGI (reference sequence). The CDR3 is 13 residues long. CDR3 nucleotide sequence: TGTGCCAGCAGATACACAGCTAACTATGGCTACACCTTC. As protein: CASRYTANYGYTF.

This clone was counted a few times. The CDR3 spells CSVSSTSSYEQYF. CDR3 nucleotide sequence: TGCAGCGTCAGTTCAACGAGCTCCTACGAGCAGTACTTC. The chain couples TRBV29-1 to TRBJ2-7; D is unclear. There are 13 residues in the CDR3. Germline assignment: CDR1 SQVTM and CDR2 ANQGSEA. Between the trimmed V and J ends, which lost 6 bases and 0 bases, there was a span of 12 bases.

This clone turned up a few times. The rearrangement joins TRBV9 to TRBJ1-3, with 9 positions matching TRBD1. Germline V lookup: CDR1 SGDLS, CDR2 YYNGEE. The CDR3 extends over 16 amino acids. The V segment lost 3 bases and the J segment 2 bases; nucleotides outside the gene matches: 6. This CDR3 reads CASSASGTGPGNTIYF. CDR3 nucleotides: TGTGCCAGCAGCGCTTCCGGGACAGGGCCTGGAAACACCATATATTTT. Based on the CDR3 plus reference TRBV9 and TRBJ1-3, the full variable domain is DSGVTQTPKHLITATGQRVTLRCSPRSGDLSVYWYQQSLDQGLQFLIQYYNGEERAKGNILERFSAQQFPDLHSELNLSSLELGDSALYFCASSASGTGPGNTIYFGEGSWLTVV.

The V call is TRBV11-2, the J call TRBJ1-2, with D unclear. V was pared by 7 bases and J by 7 bases, with 16 bases between. Germline-derived CDR1 and CDR2 are SGHAT and FQNNGV. The CDR3 totals 13 residues. CDR3 in amino acids: CASTQDRGFGYTF. DNA of the CDR3: TGTGCCAGCACCCAGGATCGGGGTTTTGGCTACACCTTC.

The chain employs TRBV2 and TRBJ2-1; the D gene could be TRBD1 or TRBD2 (5 bases each). There are 13 residues in the CDR3. Germline V gives CDR1 SNHLY, CDR2 FYNNEI. The V and J ends lost 3 bases and 10 bases respectively, with 13 bases between them. The DNA for the CDR3 is TGTGCCAGCAGTGACGGGGTTGGGGACGAGCAGTTCTTC. It encodes CASSDGVGDEQFF.

This clone was seen only a few times. The rearrangement links TRBV27 to TRBJ2-1; TRBD1 aligns across 7 bases. The V segment lost 4 bases and the J segment 5 bases; nucleotides outside the gene matches: 8. The CDR3 sequence is 15 residues long. CDR1 MNHEY and CDR2 SMNVEV come from the germline V gene (reference sequence). The CDR3 sequence is CASSYVRDRDNEQFF. The DNA for the CDR3 is TGTGCCAGCAGTTACGTAAGGGACAGAGACAATGAGCAGTTCTTC.

The rearrangement links TRBV9 to TRBJ1-3; 9 bases fit TRBD1. Germline loops: CDR1 SGDLS, CDR2 YYNGEE. V gave up 7 bases and J gave up 4 bases; unmatched junction bases: 6. The CDR3 totals 14 residues. The chain's CDR3 is CASSTGGAGNTIYF. CDR3 DNA sequence: TGTGCCAGCTCGACAGGGGGAGCGGGAAACACCATATATTTT.

This clone has just one count. The V gene is TRBV12-3 or TRBV12-4, the J gene TRBJ1-3; no clear D gene. The CDR3 runs to 12 residues. Deletions cut 7 bases from V and 4 bases from J, with 8 bases between. The CDR3: CASTRVGNTIYF. CDR3 nucleotide sequence: TGTGCCAGCACCCGGGTGGGAAACACCATATATTTT.

In nucleotides, the CDR3 is TGTGCCAGCAACACGGGGAACGGTTACAATGAGCAGTTCTTC. Residues: CASNTGNGYNEQFF. The genes are TRBV9 and TRBJ2-1; D might be TRBD2 (5 bases). CDR1 is SGDLS and CDR2 is YYNGEE in the germline V gene. This CDR3 spans 14 amino acids. Trimming cost V 6 bases and J 4 bases, with 14 bases left between them.

The rearrangement joins TRBV19 to TRBJ2-3; the D is unclear. CDR3 length: 15 amino acids. CDR1 LNHDA and CDR2 SQIVND come from the germline V gene (reference sequence). V gave up 5 bases and J gave up 3 bases, with 15 bases separating them. The DNA of the CDR3 is TGTGCCAGTAGTCCCCTTGAGAGAACTACAGATACGCAGTATTTT. Translating gives CASSPLERTTDTQYF. Using reference TRBV19 and TRBJ2-3 for the parts outside the CDR3, the full variable domain is DGGITQSPKYLFRKEGQNVTLSCEQNLNHDAMYWYRQDPGQGLRLIYYSQIVNDFQKGDIAEGYSVSREKKESFPLTVTSAQKNPTAFYLCASSPLERTTDTQYFGPGTRLTVL.

The gene calls are TRBV29-1 and TRBJ1-2, with D possibly matching TRBD1 (5 bases). The germline V gene has CDR1 SQVTM and CDR2 ANQGSEA. V gave up 2 bases and J gave up 4 bases, with 14 bases separating them. The CDR3 consists of 14 residues. In nucleotides, the CDR3 is TGCAGCGTTGAACTCGACCGACAGTCCTATGGCTACACCTTC. It codes for CSVELDRQSYGYTF.

The chain joins TRBV19 to TRBJ1-2; 7 nucleotides agree with TRBD1. V trimming: 0 bases; J trimming: 4 bases; junction bases outside the gene matches: 2. The CDR3 runs to 14 residues. CDR1 is LNHDA and CDR2 is SQIVND in the germline V gene (reference sequence). The CDR3 coding sequence is TGTGCCAGTAGTATAGAGACAGGGATCTATGGCTACACCTTC. It specifies CASSIETGIYGYTF.

The chain couples TRBV30 to TRBJ2-2, with D perhaps matching TRBD1 (5 bases). Trimming pared 2 bases from V and 4 bases from J, leaving 8 bases between. Germline CDR1 GTSNPN, CDR2 SVGIG (reference sequence). The CDR3 sequence is 13 residues long. This chain's CDR3 is CAWSQGVTGELFF. Here the CDR3 DNA reads TGTGCCTGGAGTCAAGGGGTCACCGGGGAGCTGTTTTTT.

V and J are TRBV7-3 and TRBJ1-2; D is unresolved. V dropped 5 bases and J dropped 4 bases, with 20 bases sitting between them. This CDR3 spans 16 amino acids. CDR1 SGHTA and CDR2 FQGTGA come from the germline V gene. The CDR3 nucleotides are TGTGCCAGCAGCCCTATAGCGGGCCCTACCTCCTATGGCTACACCTTC. It codes for CASSPIAGPTSYGYTF.

V and J are TRBV7-3 and TRBJ1-1, with D possibly being TRBD1 (6 bases). Deletions cut 1 base from V and 7 bases from J, with 16 bases between. CDR3 length: 15 amino acids. CDR1 is SGHTA and CDR2 is FQGTGA in the germline V gene. The CDR3 DNA reads as TGTGCCAGCAGCTTAAAGGGAGGGGGAATAAATGAAGCTTTCTTT. Residues: CASSLKGGGINEAFF.

The chain couples TRBV5-1 to TRBJ2-1, with 7 bases matching TRBD1. The CDR3 runs to 15 residues. In germline, CDR1 is SGHRS, CDR2 YFSETQ. V gave up 4 bases and J gave up 3 bases; unmatched junction bases: 7. For the CDR3, the DNA is TGCGCCAGCAGCCCATCAGGACAGGACTACAATGAGCAGTTCTTC. Translating gives CASSPSGQDYNEQFF. Looking up the rest from reference TRBV5-1 and TRBJ2-1 gives the full variable domain: KAGVTQTPRYLIKTRGQQVTLSCSPISGHRSVSWYQQTPGQGLQFLFEYFSETQRNKGNFPGRFSGRQFSNSRSEMNVSTLELGDSALYLCASSPSGQDYNEQFFGPGTRLTVL.

Notes on this clone: This sample also contains other DNA sequences that code for the same CDR3. The chain couples TRBV5-1 to TRBJ2-1, with D hard to call. The CDR3 contains 15 residues. Germline V gives CDR1 SGHRS, CDR2 YFSETQ. Trimming removed 0 bases from V and 0 bases from J, with 7 bases in between. The CDR3 DNA follows: TGCGCCAGCAGCTTGGGCGACCTCTCCTACAATGAGCAGTTCTTC. Translation: CASSLGDLSYNEQFF.

The V gene is TRBV28, the J gene TRBJ1-2; 7 nucleotides agree with TRBD1. This CDR3 contains 12 residues. CDR1 and CDR2 (germline): MDHEN, SYDVKM. Unmatched junction bases numbered 6, after V lost 6 bases and J lost 8 bases. The CDR3 region is CASRTSTGGYTF. DNA of the CDR3: TGTGCCAGCAGGACCTCGACAGGGGGCTACACCTTC.

The chain joins TRBV7-3 to TRBJ2-3; 8 nucleotides match TRBD1. CDR3 size: 13 residues. The V segment lost 5 bases and the J segment 4 bases; nucleotides outside the gene matches: 2. Looked up from germline, CDR1 is SGHTA and CDR2 is FQGTGA. CDR3 DNA sequence: TGTGCCAGCAGCCCGACAGGGGCAGATACGCAGTATTTT. Protein product: CASSPTGADTQYF.

This chain connects TRBV5-1 to TRBJ1-6, with D uncertain. The V gene lost 0 bases and the J gene lost 2 bases, with 6 bases spanning the gap. Germline CDR1 SGHRS, CDR2 YFSETQ. The CDR3 sequence is 15 residues long. The CDR3 coding sequence is TGCGCCAGCAGCTTGGAAGGGCCCTATAATTCACCCCTCCACTTT. Amino acid sequence: CASSLEGPYNSPLHF. Using reference TRBV5-1 and TRBJ1-6 for the parts outside the CDR3, the full variable domain is KAGVTQTPRYLIKTRGQQVTLSCSPISGHRSVSWYQQTPGQGLQFLFEYFSETQRNKGNFPGRFSGRQFSNSRSEMNVSTLELGDSALYLCASSLEGPYNSPLHFGNGTRLTVT.